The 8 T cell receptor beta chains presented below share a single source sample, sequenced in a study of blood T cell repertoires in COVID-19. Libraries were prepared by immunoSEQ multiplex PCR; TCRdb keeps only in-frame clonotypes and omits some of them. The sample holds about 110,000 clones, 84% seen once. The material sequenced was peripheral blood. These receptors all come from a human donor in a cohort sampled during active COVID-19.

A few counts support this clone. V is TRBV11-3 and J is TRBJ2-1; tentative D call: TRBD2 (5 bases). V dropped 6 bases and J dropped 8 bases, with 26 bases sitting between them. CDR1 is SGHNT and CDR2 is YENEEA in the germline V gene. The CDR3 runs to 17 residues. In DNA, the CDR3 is TGTGCCAGCAGTACAAACAGCGGCGGAACCTCTCGGGATGAGCAGTTCTTC. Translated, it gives CASSTNSGGTSRDEQFF.

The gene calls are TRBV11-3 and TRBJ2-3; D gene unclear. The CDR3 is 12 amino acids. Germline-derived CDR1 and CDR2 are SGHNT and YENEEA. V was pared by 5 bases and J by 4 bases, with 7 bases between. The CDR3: CASSRAADTQYF. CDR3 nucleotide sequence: TGTGCCAGCAGCAGAGCTGCAGATACGCAGTATTTT.

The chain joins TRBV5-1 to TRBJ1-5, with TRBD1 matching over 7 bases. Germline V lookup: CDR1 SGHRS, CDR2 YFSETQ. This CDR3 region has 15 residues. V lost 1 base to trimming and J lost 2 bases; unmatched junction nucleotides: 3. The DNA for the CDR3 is TGCGCCAGCAGCTTGACAGGGGAAGGCAATCAGCCCCAGCATTTT. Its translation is CASSLTGEGNQPQHF.

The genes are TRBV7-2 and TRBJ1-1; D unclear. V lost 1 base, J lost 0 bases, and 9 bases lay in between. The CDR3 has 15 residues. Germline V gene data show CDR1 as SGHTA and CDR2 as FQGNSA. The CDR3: CASSLDYQMNTEAFF. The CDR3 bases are TGTGCCAGCAGCTTAGATTACCAGATGAACACTGAAGCTTTCTTT.

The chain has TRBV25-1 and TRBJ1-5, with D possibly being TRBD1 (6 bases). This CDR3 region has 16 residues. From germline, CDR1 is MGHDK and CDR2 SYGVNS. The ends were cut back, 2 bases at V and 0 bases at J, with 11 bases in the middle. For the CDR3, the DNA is TGTGCCAGCAGTGAAGGGGGGGCAGATAGCAATCAGCCCCAGCATTTT. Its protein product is CASSEGGADSNQPQHF.

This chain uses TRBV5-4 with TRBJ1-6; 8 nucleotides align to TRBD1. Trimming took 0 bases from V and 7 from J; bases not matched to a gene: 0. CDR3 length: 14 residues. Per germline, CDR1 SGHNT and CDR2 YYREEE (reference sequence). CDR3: CASSLDRGNSPLHF. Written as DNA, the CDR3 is TGTGCCAGCAGCTTGGACAGGGGGAATTCACCCCTCCACTTT.

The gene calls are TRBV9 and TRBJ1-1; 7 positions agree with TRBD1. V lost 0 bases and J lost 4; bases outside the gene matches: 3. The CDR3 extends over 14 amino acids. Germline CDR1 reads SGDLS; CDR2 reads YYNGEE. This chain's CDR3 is CASSVVEGATEAFF. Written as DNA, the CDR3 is TGTGCCAGCAGCGTAGTTGAGGGGGCCACTGAAGCTTTCTTT.

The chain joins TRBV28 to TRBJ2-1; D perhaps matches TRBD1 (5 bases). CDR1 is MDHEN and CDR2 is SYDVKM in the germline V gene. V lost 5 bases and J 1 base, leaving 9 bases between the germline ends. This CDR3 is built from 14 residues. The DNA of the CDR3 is TGTGCCAGCAGTAAAGGACAATCCTACAATGAGCAGTTCTTC. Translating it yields CASSKGQSYNEQFF.